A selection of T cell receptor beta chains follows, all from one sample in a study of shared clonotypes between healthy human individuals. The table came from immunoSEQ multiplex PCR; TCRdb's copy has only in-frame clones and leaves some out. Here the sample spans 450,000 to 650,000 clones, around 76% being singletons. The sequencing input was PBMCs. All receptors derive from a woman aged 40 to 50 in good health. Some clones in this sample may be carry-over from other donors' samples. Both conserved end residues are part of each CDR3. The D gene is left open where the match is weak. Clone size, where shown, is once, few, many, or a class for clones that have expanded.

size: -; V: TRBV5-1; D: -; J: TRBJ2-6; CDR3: CASSFRGGANVLTF; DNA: TGCGCCAGCAGCTTTCGGGGTGGGGCCAACGTCCTGACTTTC
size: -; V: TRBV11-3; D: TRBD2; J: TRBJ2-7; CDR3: CASSPDGLAGAEQYF; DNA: TGTGCCAGCAGCCCAGACGGACTAGCGGGAGCCGAGCAGTACTTC
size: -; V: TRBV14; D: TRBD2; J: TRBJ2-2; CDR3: CASSKLAGATGELFF; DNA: TGTGCCAGCAGCAAACTAGCGGGGGCCACCGGGGAGCTGTTTTTT
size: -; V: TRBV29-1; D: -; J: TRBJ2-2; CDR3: CSVGGGGDTGELFF; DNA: TGCAGCGTTGGTGGGGGTGGCGACACCGGGGAGCTGTTTTTT
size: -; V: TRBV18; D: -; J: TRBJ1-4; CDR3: CASSPPDFGATNEKLFF; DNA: TGTGCCAGCTCACCACCGGATTTTGGGGCAACTAATGAAAAACTGTTTTTT
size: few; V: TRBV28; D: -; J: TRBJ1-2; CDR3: CASSLGGAYGYTF; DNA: TGTGCCAGCAGTTTAGGCGGGGCCTATGGCTACACCTTC
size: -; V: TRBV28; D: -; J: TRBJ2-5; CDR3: CASSLPDRETQYF; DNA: TGTGCCAGCAGTTTGCCTGACAGGGAGACCCAGTACTTC
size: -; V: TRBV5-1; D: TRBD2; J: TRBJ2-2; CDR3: CASSPSGRGTGELFF; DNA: TGCGCCAGCAGCCCAAGCGGGAGAGGGACCGGGGAGCTGTTTTTT
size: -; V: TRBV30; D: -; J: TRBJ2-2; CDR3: CAWRRRGTGELFF; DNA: TGTGCCTGGAGGCGTAGGGGCACCGGGGAGCTGTTTTTT
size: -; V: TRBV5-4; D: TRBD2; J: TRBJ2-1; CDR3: CASSSRTSETYNEQFF; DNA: TGTGCCAGCAGCTCGCGGACTAGCGAGACCTACAATGAGCAGTTCTTC
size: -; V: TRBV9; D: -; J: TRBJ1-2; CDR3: CASSVGQVMYGYTF; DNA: TGTGCCAGCAGCGTAGGCCAGGTCATGTATGGCTACACCTTC
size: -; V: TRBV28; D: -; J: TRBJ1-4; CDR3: CASTDMTATNEKLFF; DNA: TGTGCCAGCACCGACATGACGGCAACTAATGAAAAACTGTTTTTT
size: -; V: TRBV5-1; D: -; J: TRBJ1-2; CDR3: CASSLERGNYGYTF; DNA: TGCGCCAGCAGCTTGGAGAGGGGGAACTATGGCTACACCTTC
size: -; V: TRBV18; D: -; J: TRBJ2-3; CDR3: CASSPGQTTDTQYF; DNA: TGTGCCAGCTCACCTGGACAGACCACAGATACGCAGTATTTT
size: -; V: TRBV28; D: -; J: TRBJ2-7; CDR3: CASSQTYEQYF; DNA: TGTGCCAGCAGCCAAACGTACGAGCAGTACTTC
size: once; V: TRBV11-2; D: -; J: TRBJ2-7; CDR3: CASSLNRVSSYEQYF; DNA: TGTGCCAGCAGCTTAAACAGGGTGAGCTCCTACGAGCAGTACTTC
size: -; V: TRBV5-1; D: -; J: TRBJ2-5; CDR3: CASSADSVQETQYF; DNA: TGCGCCAGCAGCGCGGACAGTGTCCAAGAGACCCAGTACTTC
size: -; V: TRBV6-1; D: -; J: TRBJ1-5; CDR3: CASSSSPQPQHF; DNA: TGTGCCAGCAGTAGCTCGCCTCAGCCCCAGCATTTT
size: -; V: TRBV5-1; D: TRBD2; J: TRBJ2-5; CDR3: CASSFSGSHGETQYF; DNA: TGCGCCAGCAGCTTTAGCGGGAGCCATGGTGAGACCCAGTACTTC
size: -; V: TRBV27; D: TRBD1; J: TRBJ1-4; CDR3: CASRPTGSGEKLFF; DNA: TGTGCCAGCAGACCGACAGGGTCGGGGGAAAAACTGTTTTTT
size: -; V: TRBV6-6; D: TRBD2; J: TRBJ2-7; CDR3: CASSPVLAGSYEQYF; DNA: TGTGCCAGCAGCCCCGTGTTAGCGGGGTCCTACGAGCAGTACTTC
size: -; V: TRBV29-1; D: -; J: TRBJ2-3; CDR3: CSVEGGSTDTQYF; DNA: TGCAGCGTTGAAGGGGGCTCCACAGATACGCAGTATTTT
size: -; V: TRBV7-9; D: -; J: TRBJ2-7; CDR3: CASSLWPREQYF; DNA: TGTGCCAGCAGCCTGTGGCCTCGAGAGCAGTACTTC
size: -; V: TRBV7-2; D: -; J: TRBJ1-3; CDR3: CASSYLGAGNTIYF; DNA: TGTGCCAGCAGCTACCTAGGGGCCGGAAACACCATATATTTT
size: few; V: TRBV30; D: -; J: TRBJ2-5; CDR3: CAWSIGWETQYF; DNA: TGTGCCTGGAGCATCGGATGGGAGACCCAGTACTTC
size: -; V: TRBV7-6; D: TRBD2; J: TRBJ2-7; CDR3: CASSTGTSGTHEQYF; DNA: TGTGCCAGCAGCACCGGGACTAGCGGGACCCACGAGCAGTACTTC
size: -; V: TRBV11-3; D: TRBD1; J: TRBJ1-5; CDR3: CASSLGTGNQPQHF; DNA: TGTGCCAGCAGCTTAGGGACAGGGAATCAGCCCCAGCATTTT
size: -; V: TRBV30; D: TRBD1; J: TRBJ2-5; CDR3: CAWSRTGVETQYF; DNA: TGTGCCTGGAGTAGGACAGGGGTTGAGACCCAGTACTTC